The rows below give T cell receptor beta chains drawn from one sample of a study of blood T cell repertoires in COVID-19. Generated by immunoSEQ multiplex PCR, the TCRdb table keeps only in-frame clones and is missing some. The sample contains 40,000 to 50,000 clones, over 75% of which appear only once. The source material was peripheral blood. The receptors derive from a woman over 75 with acute or convalescent COVID-19. Both conserved end residues are trimmed from each CDR3.

TRBJ1-5 | TRBV5-1 | ASSLGQSNQPQH
TRBJ2-7 | TRBV7-9 | ASSFPPTGYEQY
TRBJ1-1 | TRBV5-5 | ASSFPTGVTEAF
TRBJ2-3 | TRBV6-6 | ASSRSSSGGALNTQY
TRBJ2-7 | TRBV3-1/TRBV3-2 | ASSQEERGIGQY
TRBJ1-1 | TRBV10-3 | AIGRGNTEAF
TRBJ2-7 | TRBV5-1 | ASSLRQGVVNEQY
TRBJ2-5 | TRBV10-3 | ASTRDPQETQY
TRBJ2-3 | TRBV20-1 | SASGGGGASDTQY
TRBJ1-1 | TRBV27 | ASSSTRTGDTEAF
TRBJ1-1 | TRBV9 | ASSARDRNTEAF
TRBJ1-1 | TRBV5-1 | ASGQGGITEAF
TRBJ2-5 | TRBV6-5 | ASSYTITGVRTQY
TRBJ2-5 | TRBV5-1 | ASSLYGTEETQY
TRBJ2-1 | TRBV24-1 | ATSDVQGKTGDEQF
TRBJ1-5 | TRBV6-6 | ASLSGTGVGQPQH
TRBJ1-5 | TRBV15 | ATSRALGVVQPQH
TRBJ2-3 | TRBV4-1 | ASSPQPSGVVDTQY
TRBJ1-5 | TRBV7-9 | ASSLIDQPQH
TRBJ2-5 | TRBV30 | AWRGGGALETQY
TRBJ2-2 | TRBV4-2 | ASITNRGTGELF
TRBJ1-1 | TRBV29-1 | SVEDGLNTEAF
TRBJ2-2 | TRBV5-4 | ASSFGAGPGAGELF
TRBJ2-1 | TRBV5-6 | ASIKGGGLGNEQF
TRBJ2-1 | TRBV5-1 | ASSLDAGYNNEQF
TRBJ2-7 | TRBV7-8 | ASSSPTGTGERYEQY
TRBJ2-4 | TRBV12-3/TRBV12-4 | ASSASRGNIQY
TRBJ1-3 | TRBV2 | ASEAGGSGNTIY